A single sample gave rise to the 14 T cell receptor beta chains below, sequenced in a study of brain T cells in children with intractable seizures. As for time point: blood from clinic visit 5 months post-surgery; TSC patient then seizure free. TCRdb's table, derived via immunoSEQ multiplex PCR, lists solely in-frame clones and lacks some. The sample consists of 340,000 or so clones, over 90% of them appearing once. The sample here was peripheral blood, taken roughly 5 months after surgery. Receptors were obtained from a boy younger than two with tuberous sclerosis and intractable seizures.

The genes are TRBV3-1 (or the pseudogene TRBV3-2) and TRBJ2-7; perhaps D is TRBD1 or TRBD2 (5 bases each). The germline V gene encodes CDR1 LGHDT and CDR2 YNNKEL (reference sequence). The V and J ends lost 3 bases and 2 bases respectively, with 8 bases between them. There are 13 residues in the CDR3. The CDR3 sequence is CASSQGPPYEQYF. In nucleotides, the CDR3 is TGTGCCAGCAGCCAGGGACCTCCCTACGAGCAGTACTTC.

The gene calls are TRBV6-1 and TRBJ2-3; D possibly corresponds to TRBD1 (6 bases). Germline V CDR1 and CDR2: MNHNS, SASEGT. The CDR3 spans 15 residues. With 1 base removed from V and 1 base from J, the gap between germline ends came to 9 bases. As DNA, the CDR3 is TGTGCCAGCAGTGAAGTTTACAGGGGCACAGATACGCAGTATTTT. It is translated as CASSEVYRGTDTQYF.

The gene calls are TRBV5-8 and TRBJ2-7, with TRBD2 as a possible D gene (6 bases). This CDR3 region has 16 residues. Germline V gives CDR1 SGHTS, CDR2 YDEGEE. The V end was cut by 4 bases, the J end by 0 bases, with 17 bases between. The CDR3 DNA follows: TGTGCCAGCAGCCCCTGGGGGGTTGGAATCTCCTACGAGCAGTACTTC. Translation: CASSPWGVGISYEQYF.

Here the CDR3 DNA reads TGTGCCAGCAGCGTAGAAGCGGGAGGTGCCCTTAGCTCCTACAATGAGCAGTTCTTC. Amino acids: CASSVEAGGALSSYNEQFF. The chain uses TRBV9 and TRBJ2-1, with TRBD2 identical over 9 bases. CDR3 size: 19 residues. J was trimmed by 0 bases and V by 0 bases; bases with no gene match: 10. Per germline, CDR1 SGDLS and CDR2 YYNGEE.

The chain is built from TRBV6-1 and TRBJ1-1; 7 bases are a match to TRBD1. V gave up 1 base and J gave up 11 bases; unmatched junction bases: 10. CDR1 is MNHNS and CDR2 is SASEGT in the germline V gene. The CDR3 runs 14 residues. The CDR3 reads CASSEGDRAGLAFF. CDR3 bases: TGTGCCAGCAGTGAAGGTGACAGGGCGGGCTTGGCTTTCTTT.

Of note for this clone: A junction boundary mismatches the germline segment, possibly from a read error. The genes are TRBV7-7 and TRBJ2-2; TRBD2 aligns across 12 bases. Germline V lookup: CDR1 SSHAT, CDR2 FNYEAQ (reference sequence). This CDR3 is 18 amino acids long. CDR3 sequence reads: CASSLFLAGGPSTGELFF. The CDR3 DNA sequence: TGTGCTAGCAGCTTATTCCTAGCGGGGGGGCCGAGCACCGGGGAGCTGTTTTTT. The full variable domain, completed using reference TRBV7-7 and TRBJ2-2, is GAGVSQSPRYKVTKRGQDVTLRCDPISSHATLYWYQQALGQGPEFLTYFNYEAQPDKSGLPSDRFSAERPEGSISTLTIQRTEQRDSAMYRCASSLFLAGGPSTGELFFGEGSRLTVL.

The genes are TRBV7-3 and TRBJ2-6; no firm D call. The V and J ends lost 5 bases and 4 bases respectively, with 6 bases between them. Looked up from germline, CDR1 is SGHTA and CDR2 is FQGTGA. The CDR3 totals 13 residues. The CDR3 loop is CASSPRGANVLTF. For the CDR3, the DNA is TGTGCCAGCAGCCCTAGGGGGGCCAACGTCCTGACTTTC.

V is TRBV6-5 and J is TRBJ2-2; D might be TRBD1 or TRBD2, each matching 5 bases. This CDR3 contains 15 residues. The V end was cut by 2 bases, the J end by 5 bases, with 12 bases between. Per the germline V gene, CDR1 is MNHEY and CDR2 is SVGAGI. The CDR3 nucleotides are TGTGCCAGCAGTTACCTGGCAGAGGGGACCGGGGAGCTGTTTTTT. This codes for CASSYLAEGTGELFF.

The V call is TRBV29-1, the J call TRBJ1-1; D is ambiguous. The CDR3 is 13 amino acids. Germline CDR1 reads SQVTM; CDR2 reads ANQGSEA. Trimming pared 2 bases from V and 5 bases from J, leaving 12 bases between. CDR3 DNA sequence: TGCAGCGTTGAACTTAGAATGCGAACTGAAGCTTTCTTT. Translated, it gives CSVELRMRTEAFF.

The chain joins TRBV28 to TRBJ1-2, with a possible D match to TRBD1 (5 bases). The V gene's germline CDR1 is MDHEN and CDR2 SYDVKM. Trimming left V 10 bases short and J 1 base short, with 13 bases between. The CDR3 spans 13 residues. The CDR3: CATVQGFNYGYTF. Written as DNA, the CDR3 is TGTGCCACGGTGCAGGGATTTAACTATGGCTACACCTTC.

The chain links TRBV7-9 to TRBJ1-4, with a tentative D call TRBD1 (5 bases). The CDR3 consists of 15 residues. Trimming pared 1 base from V and 1 base from J, leaving 7 bases between. CDR1 is SEHNR and CDR2 is FQNEAQ in the germline V gene (reference sequence). CDR3: CASSLGRVTNEKLFF. Here the CDR3 DNA reads TGTGCCAGCAGCTTAGGCAGGGTAACTAATGAAAAACTGTTTTTT.

The J gene is TRBJ2-7, the V gene TRBV6-7; 9 bases match TRBD1. TRBV6-7 is filed as an ORF, its function uncertain. This CDR3 spans 15 amino acids. Trimming removed 5 bases from V and 2 bases from J; junction bases left unmatched: 7. Here the CDR3 DNA reads TGTGCCAGCAGTAAATCCGACAGGGGGACCTACGAGCAGTACTTC. This translates into CASSKSDRGTYEQYF.

This rearrangement joins TRBV3-1 (or the pseudogene TRBV3-2) to TRBJ1-1; 9 nucleotides match TRBD1. There are 15 residues in the CDR3. CDR1 is LGHDT and CDR2 is YNNKEL in the germline V gene (reference sequence). V dropped 1 base and J dropped 1; count of bases not matched to a gene: 1. The CDR3 here is CASSQGQGGNTEAFF. For the CDR3, the DNA is TGTGCCAGCAGCCAAGGACAGGGGGGGAACACTGAAGCTTTCTTT.

The chain has TRBV29-1 and TRBJ2-1, with 7 nucleotides matching TRBD2. The trim removed 1 base at V and 7 bases at J, leaving 4 bases unmatched. The V gene's germline CDR1 is SQVTM and CDR2 ANQGSEA. This CDR3 is 13 amino acids long. In DNA form, the CDR3 reads TGCAGCGTTGAAGTGTCCGGGGGGAATGAGCAGTTCTTC. Encoded protein: CSVEVSGGNEQFF.